The 10 T cell receptor beta chains presented below share a single source sample, sequenced in a study of control samples from healthy donors and cancer patients. The protocol was immunoSEQ multiplex PCR, while the TCRdb copy is restricted to in-frame clones and leaves out a portion. In the table there are over 100,000 clones, roughly 90% of which are singletons. Sequenced input: blood. The receptors stem from a woman in her forties or fifties in good health.

The rearrangement uses TRBV18 and TRBJ1-4; D not certain. This CDR3 spans 15 amino acids. V shed 1 base and J shed 7 bases, with 13 bases lying between them. The germline V gene encodes CDR1 KGHSH and CDR2 LQKENI. The CDR3 spells CASSPRAASGEKLFF. The CDR3 DNA follows: TGTGCCAGCTCACCACGAGCCGCCTCGGGTGAAAAACTGTTTTTT.

The chain couples TRBV28 to TRBJ1-1; TRBD1 matches 8 bases. The V gene end was trimmed by 1 base and the J gene end by 5 bases; junction bases not matched to a gene: 6. The CDR3 runs to 15 residues. Per germline, CDR1 MDHEN and CDR2 SYDVKM. As DNA, the CDR3 is TGTGCCAGCAGTTTATTCCAGGGGGCAGGGACTGAAGCTTTCTTT. Protein: CASSLFQGAGTEAFF. The whole variable domain, filled in from reference TRBV28 and TRBJ1-1, reads DVKVTQSSRYLVKRTGEKVFLECVQDMDHENMFWYRQDPGLGLRLIYFSYDVKMKEKGDIPEGYSVSREKKERFSLILESASTNQTSMYLCASSLFQGAGTEAFFGQGTRLTVV.

Only a few counts were recorded for this clone. The rearrangement links TRBV11-2 to TRBJ1-1; D gene uncertain. The CDR3 sequence is 15 residues long. Per the germline V gene, CDR1 is SGHAT and CDR2 is FQNNGV. Trimming shortened V by 0 bases and J by 1 base, and 9 bases separated the two germline ends. The CDR3 reads CASSLDPGKNTEAFF. The CDR3 DNA follows: TGTGCCAGCAGCTTAGATCCGGGAAAGAACACTGAAGCTTTCTTT.

V usage is TRBV11-2 and J usage is TRBJ2-7, with 7 bases that match TRBD2. J was trimmed by 7 bases and V by 4 bases; bases with no gene match: 10. The germline gives CDR1 SGHAT, CDR2 FQNNGV. CDR3 length equals 14 residues. The CDR3 protein is CASSSPRGVGEQYF. CDR3 DNA: TGTGCCAGCAGCTCCCCTCGGGGGGTTGGGGAGCAGTACTTC.

This chain joins TRBV5-6 and TRBJ1-2, with TRBD1 matching over 8 bases. The germline V gene has CDR1 SGHDT and CDR2 YYEEEE. This CDR3 is 15 amino acids long. The junction had 10 bases not matched to a gene; V was cut back by 4 bases and J by 5 bases. CDR3 coding DNA: TGTGCCAGCAGCCCCAACCCAGGGGGCAGGTATGGCTACACCTTC. This gives the protein CASSPNPGGRYGYTF. The whole variable domain, filled in from reference TRBV5-6 and TRBJ1-2, reads DAGVTQSPTHLIKTRGQQVTLRCSPKSGHDTVSWYQQALGQGPQFIFQYYEEEERQRGNFPDRFSGHQFPNYSSELNVNALLLGDSALYLCASSPNPGGRYGYTFGSGTRLTVV.

The rearrangement uses TRBV6-5 and TRBJ2-7; tentatively, D is TRBD1 (5 bases). V was clipped by 3 bases and J by 0 bases, with 15 bases between them. The CDR3 runs to 16 residues. Germline CDR1 is MNHEY and CDR2 is SVGAGI. CDR3 bases: TGTGCCAGCAGTTATACAAGGACACAATCCTCCTACGAGCAGTACTTC. Translating gives CASSYTRTQSSYEQYF.

This chain uses TRBV4-2 with TRBJ2-5; TRBD2 agrees at 9 bases. There are 16 residues in the CDR3. Germline CDR1 and CDR2: LGHNA and YNFKEQ. Trimming cost V 4 bases and J 3 bases; bases outside gene matches: 9. This CDR3 reads CASSPRGSGGEETQYF. In nucleotides, the CDR3 is TGTGCCAGCAGCCCCCGGGGTAGCGGGGGTGAAGAGACCCAGTACTTC.

The rearrangement links TRBV2 to TRBJ1-5; 8 nucleotides line up with TRBD1. V lost 4 bases to trimming and J lost 0 bases; unmatched junction nucleotides: 5. Germline CDR1 is SNHLY and CDR2 is FYNNEI. This CDR3 contains 16 residues. CDR3 DNA sequence: TGTGCCAGCAGTGGGACAGGGCCCACTAGCAATCAGCCCCAGCATTTT. This codes for CASSGTGPTSNQPQHF.

The chain uses TRBV6-5 and TRBJ2-3, with 9 nucleotides matching TRBD1. The length of the CDR3 is 14 residues. Germline V gene data show CDR1 as MNHEY and CDR2 as SVGAGI. V lost 8 bases, J lost 0 bases, and 3 bases stayed unmatched. This CDR3 is CASHRGPSTDTQYF. In DNA, the CDR3 is TGTGCCAGCCACAGGGGGCCTAGCACAGATACGCAGTATTTT.

The chain combines TRBV4-2 with TRBJ2-3, with 10 bases lining up with TRBD1. Looked up from germline, CDR1 is LGHNA and CDR2 is YNFKEQ. The CDR3 has 17 residues. V lost 1 base and J lost 2; bases outside the gene matches: 6. The CDR3 reads CASSQGGTGDFTDTQYF. The CDR3 DNA sequence: TGTGCCAGCAGCCAAGGCGGGACAGGGGACTTCACAGATACGCAGTATTTT.